One sample yielded the 25 T cell receptor beta chains listed below, sequenced in a study of OX40 agonist ivuxolimab in advanced cancers. Assay used: immunoSEQ multiplex PCR; TCRdb lists only in-frame clones, some missing. In the table there are about 79,000 clones, just over 85% of which are singletons. The sample consisted of CD4+ or CD8+ T cells sorted from blood, taken in a trial of the OX40 agonist ivuxolimab. The receptors were sampled from an adult with an advanced solid tumor such as melanoma, head and neck, liver or kidney cancer.

This chain connects TRBV5-4 to TRBJ2-5; D is ambiguous. This CDR3 has 13 amino acids. Trimming left V 1 base short and J 3 bases short, with 7 bases between. Germline V gives CDR1 SGHNT, CDR2 YYREEE (reference sequence). CDR3 loop: CASSLWAEETQYF. Written as DNA, the CDR3 is TGTGCCAGCAGCTTGTGGGCGGAAGAGACCCAGTACTTC.

The chain joins TRBV6-5 to TRBJ2-7, with D perhaps matching TRBD1 (6 bases). This CDR3 region has 15 residues. The V end was cut by 6 bases, the J end by 1 base, with 16 bases between. Germline CDR1 MNHEY, CDR2 SVGAGI. CDR3 loop: CASSRGQLVSYEQYF. The CDR3 coding sequence is TGTGCCAGCAGCCGAGGACAGTTAGTTTCCTACGAGCAGTACTTC.

The rearrangement joins TRBV19 to TRBJ1-4, with D tentatively TRBD1 (5 bases). CDR1 and CDR2 (germline): LNHDA, SQIVND (reference sequence). CDR3 length: 14 amino acids. Trimming removed 2 bases at V and 13 bases at J, with 17 bases between. CDR3 in DNA: TGTGCCAGTAGTATACAGGGAGCCAGCTCCACACTGTTTTTT. Translated, it gives CASSIQGASSTLFF.

The chain combines TRBV7-2 with TRBJ2-1, with TRBD1 matching 8 bases. This CDR3 region has 16 residues. Losses at the gene ends were 5 bases for V and 1 base for J; bases not matched to a gene: 7. CDR1 and CDR2 from the germline V gene are SGHTA and FQGNSA. In DNA, the CDR3 is TGTGCCAGCAGCCAGACCGGACAGGGTTCCTACAATGAGCAGTTCTTC. Residues: CASSQTGQGSYNEQFF.

This clone has a single count. The chain is built from TRBV7-9 and TRBJ1-6; 9 positions match TRBD1. V lost 5 bases, J lost 0 bases, and 5 bases stayed unmatched. The CDR3 is made up of 17 amino acids. Looked up from germline, CDR1 is SEHNR and CDR2 is FQNEAQ (reference sequence). DNA for the CDR3: TGTGCCAGCAGCGTGGACAGGGGAAGCTCCTATAATTCACCCCTCCACTTT. Its protein product is CASSVDRGSSYNSPLHF.

The chain carries TRBV6-6 and TRBJ1-1, with D unresolved. V was clipped by 5 bases and J by 5 bases, with 18 bases between them. The CDR3 covers 15 residues. CDR1 and CDR2 (germline): MNHNY, SVGAGI (reference sequence). The CDR3: CASSMRAPQETEAFF. The CDR3 DNA is TGTGCCAGCAGTATGCGGGCCCCCCAGGAGACTGAAGCTTTCTTT.

This clone was seen a single time. The J gene is TRBJ2-1, the V gene TRBV6-6; 9 nucleotides line up with TRBD2. Germline trimming cut 9 bases from V and 7 bases from J; bases unmatched to any gene: 10. The CDR3 loop spans 14 amino acids. The germline gives CDR1 MNHNY, CDR2 SVGAGI (reference sequence). As DNA, the CDR3 is TGTGCCAGTCTAGGTAGCGGGAGTTCTAATGAGCAGTTCTTC. This encodes CASLGSGSSNEQFF.

The chain has TRBV5-1 and TRBJ1-5, with 8 bases identical to TRBD1. The CDR3 spans 16 residues. Germline trimming cut 0 bases from V and 5 bases from J; bases unmatched to any gene: 7. Germline loops: CDR1 SGHRS, CDR2 YFSETQ. CDR3 residues: CASSLDPGQGDQPQHF. Written as DNA, the CDR3 is TGCGCCAGCAGCTTGGACCCAGGACAGGGCGATCAGCCCCAGCATTTT.

The chain combines TRBV5-1 with TRBJ2-7; 11 bases map to TRBD1. The CDR3 extends over 15 amino acids. Germline V gene lookup returns CDR1 SGHRS and CDR2 YFSETQ. The junction had 9 bases not matched to a gene; V was cut back by 5 bases and J by 5 bases. The CDR3 DNA follows: TGCGCCAGCAGTCGGACAGGGGGCGTACTCAACGAGCAGTACTTC. The encoded protein is CASSRTGGVLNEQYF. The entire variable domain, with the rest obtained from reference TRBV5-1 and TRBJ2-7, is as follows: KAGVTQTPRYLIKTRGQQVTLSCSPISGHRSVSWYQQTPGQGLQFLFEYFSETQRNKGNFPGRFSGRQFSNSRSEMNVSTLELGDSALYLCASSRTGGVLNEQYFGPGTRLTVT.

The rearrangement uses TRBV28 and TRBJ2-3, with D hard to call. The V end lost 1 base, the J end lost 9 bases, and 14 bases lay between the germline ends. Germline assignment: CDR1 MDHEN and CDR2 SYDVKM. This CDR3 has 14 amino acids. CDR3 nucleotide sequence: TGTGCCAGCAGTTTATTGCCCGTTTCGAAGACGCAGTATTTT. It codes for CASSLLPVSKTQYF. The full variable domain, its missing parts supplied by reference TRBV28 and TRBJ2-3, is DVKVTQSSRYLVKRTGEKVFLECVQDMDHENMFWYRQDPGLGLRLIYFSYDVKMKEKGDIPEGYSVSREKKERFSLILESASTNQTSMYLCASSLLPVSKTQYFGPGTRLTVL.

This chain uses TRBV5-6 with TRBJ2-5, with 14 bases matching TRBD2. The CDR3 has 17 residues. V trimming: 5 bases; J trimming: 5 bases; junction bases outside the gene matches: 11. The germline gives CDR1 SGHDT, CDR2 YYEEEE. The CDR3 region is CASSTFGLAGGEETQYF. The CDR3 bases are TGTGCCAGCAGTACCTTTGGACTAGCGGGAGGCGAGGAGACCCAGTACTTC.

The gene calls are TRBV5-6 and TRBJ2-5; 7 bases are a match to TRBD2. The length of the CDR3 is 13 residues. Looked up from germline, CDR1 is SGHDT and CDR2 is YYEEEE. After removal of 2 bases from V and 4 bases from J, the junction contained 2 bases not matched to a gene. CDR3 amino acids: CASSFSGGETQYF. The CDR3 coding sequence is TGTGCCAGCAGCTTTTCGGGGGGAGAGACCCAGTACTTC. The whole variable domain, remainder taken from reference TRBV5-6 and TRBJ2-5, is DAGVTQSPTHLIKTRGQQVTLRCSPKSGHDTVSWYQQALGQGPQFIFQYYEEEERQRGNFPDRFSGHQFPNYSSELNVNALLLGDSALYLCASSFSGGETQYFGPGTRLLVL.

This chain connects TRBV5-1 to TRBJ1-2, with D possibly TRBD1 on 5 matching bases. The CDR3 length is 14 residues. Germline CDR1 and CDR2: SGHRS and YFSETQ. Trimming cost V 3 bases and J 6 bases, with 15 bases left between them. Here the CDR3 reads CASSWGGIGDGYTF. Written as DNA, the CDR3 is TGCGCCAGCAGCTGGGGCGGTATAGGGGATGGCTACACCTTC.

The rearrangement joins TRBV5-1 to TRBJ2-5; no firm D call. The CDR3 loop spans 13 amino acids. Germline V gene sequence: CDR1 SGHRS, CDR2 YFSETQ. The V end was cut by 0 bases, the J end by 4 bases, with 7 bases between. The CDR3 DNA is TGCGCCAGCAGCTTGGGGTCAGCAGAGACCCAGTACTTC. Its translation is CASSLGSAETQYF.

The chain joins TRBV30 to TRBJ2-1; D is unclear. This CDR3 region has 14 residues. Germline V gives CDR1 GTSNPN, CDR2 SVGIG (reference sequence). V shed 0 bases and J shed 1 base, with 7 bases lying between them. CDR3 bases: TGTGCCTGGAGTGTAAAGGGATCCTACAATGAGCAGTTCTTC. Encoded protein: CAWSVKGSYNEQFF.

This clone appeared a single time. This chain uses TRBV6-5 with TRBJ2-3, with 12 bases matching TRBD2. Germline loops: CDR1 MNHEY, CDR2 SVGAGI. The CDR3 is 14 residues long. The ends lost 7 bases at V and 5 bases at J; junction bases unmatched: 4. CDR3 residues: CASTRLAGEDTQYF. The CDR3 DNA reads TGTGCCAGCACTAGACTAGCGGGAGAAGATACGCAGTATTTT.

The V call is TRBV15, the J call TRBJ2-5; 8 positions match TRBD1. This CDR3 spans 15 amino acids. Trimming at V came to 1 base and at J to 2 bases, leaving 3 bases not matched to a gene. Germline V gives CDR1 LNHNV, CDR2 YYDKDF (reference sequence). In DNA form, the CDR3 reads TGTGCCACCAGCAGAGGTGGACAGGGACAAGAGACCCAGTACTTC. Translation: CATSRGGQGQETQYF.

The chain links TRBV19 to TRBJ1-3, with D maybe TRBD1 (5 bases). The CDR3 is 16 amino acids. Trimming removed 5 bases at V and 0 bases at J, with 14 bases between. Germline CDR1 and CDR2: LNHDA and SQIVND (reference sequence). CDR3 bases: TGTGCCAGTAGTTGGGGACTGCCTAACTCTGGAAACACCATATATTTT. Protein product: CASSWGLPNSGNTIYF.

The chain is built from TRBV30 and TRBJ2-6, with D perhaps matching TRBD1 (6 bases). V gave up 6 bases and J gave up 2 bases, with 11 bases separating them. Germline V lookup: CDR1 GTSNPN, CDR2 SVGIG (reference sequence). This CDR3 has 14 residues. The CDR3 DNA reads as TGTGCCTGCCCAGGGGTTACTGGGGCCAACGTCCTGACTTTC. Amino acids: CACPGVTGANVLTF.

This sequence joins TRBV5-1 and TRBJ2-7; possibly TRBD2 for D (5 bases). The germline V and J ends were trimmed by 0 bases and 2 bases, with 15 bases remaining between them. From germline, CDR1 is SGHRS and CDR2 YFSETQ. The CDR3 is made up of 16 amino acids. CDR3 nucleotide sequence: TGCGCCAGCAGCTTGGTCAGTGGGGAGACCCCCTACGAGCAGTACTTC. Translation: CASSLVSGETPYEQYF.

A few counts support this clone. This CDR3 is CASSYDGNSNQPQHF. The CDR3 DNA follows: TGTGCCAGCAGTTACGACGGGAATAGCAATCAGCCCCAGCATTTT. J is TRBJ1-5 and V is TRBV6-5; D unclear. Between the trimmed V and J ends, which lost 2 bases and 0 bases, there was a span of 8 bases. There are 15 residues in the CDR3. From germline, CDR1 is MNHEY and CDR2 SVGAGI.

This chain connects TRBV19 to TRBJ2-2, with a tentative D call TRBD1 (5 bases). Trimming removed 7 bases from V and 2 bases from J, with 11 bases in between. The CDR3 is 14 amino acids. Germline CDR1 is LNHDA and CDR2 is SQIVND (reference sequence). CDR3 nucleotide sequence: TGTGCCAGTAAGGTACAGGTTAACACCGGGGAGCTGTTTTTT. It specifies CASKVQVNTGELFF.

This chain joins TRBV6-6 and TRBJ2-5, with a weak D call TRBD2 (6 bases). Trimming cost V 7 bases and J 2 bases, with 14 bases left between them. The CDR3 contains 14 residues. CDR1 and CDR2 from the germline V gene are MNHNY and SVGAGI (reference sequence). Here the CDR3 DNA reads TGTGCCAGCAAACTGGGCGGGGCTCAAGAGACCCAGTACTTC. Translated, it gives CASKLGGAQETQYF.

This chain connects TRBV10-1 to TRBJ2-1; 9 bases map to TRBD2. The germline V gene has CDR1 WNHNN and CDR2 SYGVQD (reference sequence). The trim removed 5 bases at V and 9 bases at J, leaving 8 bases unmatched. This CDR3 has 14 amino acids. CDR3 DNA sequence: TGCGCCAGCAGTCCTAGCGGGATTGTCACTGAGCAGTTCTTC. It codes for CASSPSGIVTEQFF.

The chain couples TRBV6-6 to TRBJ2-7; possibly TRBD2 for D (6 bases). Germline V gene lookup returns CDR1 MNHNY and CDR2 SVGAGI (reference sequence). The CDR3 is made up of 16 amino acids. Trimming left V 6 bases short and J 1 base short, with 19 bases between. CDR3: CASSPGGGAKSYEQYF. The CDR3 region has the DNA TGTGCCAGCAGCCCCGGCGGAGGGGCGAAGTCCTACGAGCAGTACTTC.